This TCR beta chain was obtained from a study of T cells in Graves' hyperthyroidism and ophthalmopathy. The CDR3 has 13 amino acids. Trimming pared 6 bases from V and 6 bases from J, leaving 14 bases between. This clonotype was detected a few times. The definition of stable Graves' hyperthyroidism was no ophthalmopathy progression within 18 months. The diagnostic basis comprised clinical symptoms, serum thyroxine and TRAb, thyroid ultrasound and orbital computed tomography. RNA transcripts gave rise to amplified TCR beta CDR3 regions. An initial round of RT-PCR targeting the TCR CDR3 relied on the HTBI primer set. One entry per CDR3 protein, called by TCRdb with MiXCR from the multiplex PCR reads. The sample includes about 300,000 distinct CDR3 sequences, approximately 16% seen only once; the top ten take around a third.

This TCR derives from a man aged 25-45 years with Graves' hyperthyroidism. The chain couples TRBV12-3 or TRBV12-4 to TRBJ1-1, with D perhaps TRBD1 (5 bases). Material: blood. The CDR3 sequence is CASSRGWGAEAFF. CDR3 DNA: TGTGCCAGCAGCCGGGGGTGGGGGGCTGAAGCTTTCTTT.